Following are 12 T cell receptor beta chains from one sample sequenced in a study of blood T cells in healthy people across ages. A second PCR, run for roughly 7 to 12 cycles, used a sample-barcoded 5' primer plus a J-beta primer mix. TCRdb itself ran the 5' RACE reads through MiXCR, one entry per CDR3 protein. The data hold about 1,500,000 distinct CDR3 sequences, with 35% to 45% observed a single time. The sample taken for sequencing was blood. Every receptor here comes from a woman in her late teens or twenties in good health.

The chain joins TRBV29-1 to TRBJ1-2; no definite D call. The CDR3 runs 12 residues. Germline V gene data show CDR1 as SQVTM and CDR2 as ANQGSEA. V was cut by 5 bases and J by 8 bases, with 15 bases left in between. For the CDR3, the DNA is TGCAGCGTTTATATAAGTGTTTCAGGCTACACCTTC. This gives the protein CSVYISVSGYTF.

This clonotype came up many times. The chain carries TRBV4-2 and TRBJ2-7; 9 bases agree with TRBD2. J gave up 4 bases and V 0 bases, and 4 bases lay outside the gene matches. This CDR3 is 15 amino acids long. Germline V lookup: CDR1 LGHNA, CDR2 YNFKEQ. CDR3 DNA: TGTGCCAGCAGCCAAGACGCGACTAGCGGATACGAGCAGTACTTC. Its translation: CASSQDATSGYEQYF.

There are a few counts of this clonotype. V usage is TRBV29-1 and J usage is TRBJ1-4; D call uncertain. V was trimmed by 7 bases and J by 6 bases, leaving 15 bases between them. Germline V gives CDR1 SQVTM, CDR2 ANQGSEA. The CDR3 totals 13 residues. The CDR3 DNA reads TGCAGCGGGCGGGGAATCTCGGATGAAAAACTGTTTTTT. This gives the protein CSGRGISDEKLFF.

As for this clonotype: One end of the junction fails to match germline, which may point to a read error. The chain has TRBV5-1 and TRBJ2-5; D not resolved. The CDR3 loop spans 13 amino acids. Germline V gene sequence: CDR1 SGHRS, CDR2 YFSETQ. The CDR3 sequence is CACSLTDRETQYF. CDR3 DNA: TGCGCCTGCAGCTTGACGGACCGGGAGACCCAGTACTTC.

This rearrangement joins TRBV5-5 to TRBJ2-7; TRBD2 matches 7 bases. V was clipped by 0 bases and J by 0 bases; unmatched bases: 12. The CDR3 is 18 amino acids. Germline V lookup: CDR1 SGHKS, CDR2 YYEKEE (reference sequence). CDR3 nucleotide sequence: TGTGCCAGCAGCTTGGGGCTAGCGGTTGAAACTAGCTCCTACGAGCAGTACTTC. This codes for CASSLGLAVETSSYEQYF.

The chain combines TRBV4-2 with TRBJ2-1; D call uncertain. There are 13 residues in the CDR3. The V end lost 3 bases, the J end lost 8 bases, and 11 bases lay between the germline ends. CDR1 LGHNA and CDR2 YNFKEQ come from the germline V gene. The CDR3 is CASSHTLLDEQFF. The CDR3 nucleotides read TGTGCCAGCAGCCACACGCTGCTAGATGAGCAGTTCTTC.

A single count supports this clonotype. This rearrangement joins TRBV28 to TRBJ2-5; 10 bases map to TRBD2. The CDR3 contains 15 residues. V lost 6 bases and J lost 3; bases outside the gene matches: 7. Germline V gene lookup returns CDR1 MDHEN and CDR2 SYDVKM. The CDR3 protein is CASSLFLAGEETQYF. The CDR3 nucleotides are TGTGCCAGCAGCCTATTCCTAGCGGGGGAAGAGACCCAGTACTTC.

With respect to this clonotype: At one end, the junction sequence differs from germline, possibly due to a read error. V gene TRBV5-1 combines with J gene TRBJ2-5; 8 bases fit TRBD2. The CDR3 runs to 15 residues. CDR1 and CDR2 (germline): SGHRS, YFSETQ. The CDR3 DNA sequence: TGCGCCAGCAGCTTGGCGGGAGGGTCCCAAGGGACCCAGTACTTC. Amino acids: CASSLAGGSQGTQYF.

V usage is TRBV10-2 and J usage is TRBJ2-7; 15 nucleotides line up with TRBD2. The CDR3 contains 15 residues. The V and J ends lost 7 bases and 2 bases, in that order; junction bases with no gene match: 3. The germline V gene has CDR1 WSHSY and CDR2 SAAADI. Written as DNA, the CDR3 is TGCGCCAGCATGGGGACTAGCGGGAGGACCTACGAGCAGTACTTC. Amino acid sequence: CASMGTSGRTYEQYF.

This clonotype was found a few times. The J gene is TRBJ1-6, the V gene TRBV20-1, with 7 bases aligning to TRBD1. The CDR3 totals 16 residues. The germline V gene encodes CDR1 DFQATT and CDR2 SNEGSKA (reference sequence). J lost 9 bases, V lost 0 bases, and 11 bases had no gene match. Here the CDR3 reads CSARDQNRGGSSPLHF. The CDR3 nucleotides read TGCAGTGCTAGAGACCAGAACAGGGGAGGGAGTTCACCCCTCCACTTT.

The V call is TRBV10-3, the J call TRBJ2-7, with 8 bases fitting TRBD2. Germline CDR1 and CDR2: ENHRY and SYGVKD. Losses at the gene ends were 8 bases for V and 6 bases for J; bases not matched to a gene: 12. The CDR3 is made up of 14 amino acids. The CDR3 nucleotides are TGTGCCATCGGTCCCGGGACTAGGATTGGCGAGCAGTACTTC. Translation: CAIGPGTRIGEQYF.

The V gene is TRBV28, the J gene TRBJ2-7, with D tentatively TRBD1 or TRBD2 (7 bases each). The CDR3 totals 15 residues. V was cut by 4 bases and J by 3 bases, with 16 bases left in between. CDR1 MDHEN and CDR2 SYDVKM come from the germline V gene. CDR3: CASSSSTGRGYEQYF. The DNA of the CDR3 is TGTGCCAGCAGTTCCTCGACAGGGAGGGGCTACGAGCAGTACTTC.